These T cell receptor beta chains were read from a single sample in a study of cytomegalovirus exposure and HLA in healthy donors. The protocol was immunoSEQ multiplex PCR, while the TCRdb copy is restricted to in-frame clones and leaves out a portion. The table includes roughly 190,000 clones, roughly 74% detected once. Sequencing was performed on PBMCs. The receptors stem from a female donor in good health and CMV-seronegative. The conserved cysteine and the conserved F or W are not part of the CDR3 here. The order of the fields is CDR3 length, J gene, V gene, CDR3 protein.

13	TRBJ2-1	TRBV6-1	ASSIRDRGVNEQF
12	TRBJ1-1	TRBV7-2	ASSLGGIYTEAF
16	TRBJ2-1	TRBV4-2	ASSQGGTSNLVRNEQF
10	TRBJ1-1	TRBV7-2	ANSIGTAEAF
14	.	TRBV30	AWSHLGQGRIYEQY
14	TRBJ2-7	TRBV7-2	ASSLGAGRTSYEQY
12	TRBJ2-1	TRBV4-1	ASSPVGLGNEQF
13	TRBJ2-3	TRBV4-1	ASSLQGGATDTQY
13	TRBJ2-6	TRBV27	ASSQGAPGANVLT
11	TRBJ2-1	TRBV7-2	ASSPQAGYEQF
13	TRBJ2-1	TRBV2	ASRTLRGAYNEQF
11	TRBJ1-2	TRBV29-1	SVERGSRSGYT
12	TRBJ2-1	TRBV28	ASIQGNPYNEQF
12	TRBJ1-1	TRBV5-5	ASSATTRATEAF
13	.	TRBV5-8	ASSLGGQGYYEQY
13	TRBJ2-1	TRBV18	ASSPPGQGGNEQF
14	TRBJ2-3	TRBV28	ASSSRVGALPDTQY
15	TRBJ1-1	TRBV15	ATSRPTGGSMNTEAF
13	TRBJ2-5	TRBV7-9	SSSSRTGGLETQY
11	TRBJ2-4	TRBV25-1	ASKDTMQNIQY
13	TRBJ1-4	TRBV7-2	ASSLSGAPNEKLF
11	TRBJ2-7	TRBV2	ASRLAGAYEQY
12	TRBJ1-1	TRBV6-5	ASRLIQGNTEAF
16	TRBJ2-1	TRBV4-2	ASSQAAALGGAGNEQF
12	TRBJ1-6	TRBV5-4	ASSLETDSSPFH
8	TRBJ1-2	TRBV29-1	SVDQGART
13	TRBJ1-4	TRBV5-4	ASSSSTGANEKLF
14	TRBJ2-6	TRBV27	ASSLLHSSGANVLT
11	TRBJ2-2	TRBV30	AYPPGGTGELF
12	TRBJ2-1	TRBV5-1	ASSQSVAHVEQF
14	TRBJ2-7	TRBV11-1	ASSLEVSGIFGEQY
11	TRBJ1-2	TRBV10-3	AISAGQLEGYT
14	TRBJ2-5	TRBV5-1	ASSLYSGGDQETQY
12	TRBJ1-1	TRBV18	ASSPLGGIAEAF
14	TRBJ2-6	TRBV4-3	ASSQEEGSGANVLT
13	TRBJ2-5	TRBV19	ASSIVAGGQETQY
13	TRBJ1-1	TRBV19	ASTQRRGGNTEAF